A single sample gave rise to the 18 T cell receptor beta chains below, sequenced in a study of blood T cells in healthy people across ages. The use of a sample-barcoded 5' primer and a J-beta primer mix characterized a second PCR of roughly 7 to 12 cycles. TCRdb independently ran MiXCR on the 5' RACE reads; one entry per CDR3 protein. The sample holds about 1.7 million distinct CDR3 sequences, 28% seen once. Sequencing input: blood. The source of these receptors is a woman in her 30s in good health.

A word on this clonotype: This may stem from a read error, because a much larger clone lies one nucleotide away. The chain carries TRBV28 and TRBJ2-5; D gene unclear. Per germline, CDR1 MDHEN and CDR2 SYDVKM. The V gene lost 5 bases and the J gene lost 11 bases, with 9 bases spanning the gap. There are 10 residues in the CDR3. The chain's CDR3 is CASSENEQYF. CDR3 sequence (DNA): TGTGCCAGCAGTGAAAATGAGCAGTACTTC. Full variable domain (remainder filled in from reference TRBV28 and TRBJ2-5): DVKVTQSSRYLVKRTGEKVFLECVQDMDHENMFWYRQDPGLGLRLIYFSYDVKMKEKGDIPEGYSVSREKKERFSLILESASTNQTSMYLCASSENEQYFGPGTRLLVL.

This clonotype was found a few times. The chain employs TRBV12-3 or TRBV12-4 and TRBJ2-7; 11 positions agree with TRBD1. V trimming: 6 bases; J trimming: 3 bases; junction bases outside the gene matches: 4. CDR3 length: 14 residues. The CDR3 DNA reads as TGTGCCAGCAGGAGGGACAGGGGGGGCTACGAGCAGTACTTC. Translation gives CASRRDRGGYEQYF.

CDR3 sequence reads: CASRRDSANQPQHF. CDR3 bases: TGTGCCAGCAGGCGCGACAGTGCAAATCAGCCCCAGCATTTT. This chain links TRBV6-2 or TRBV6-3 with TRBJ1-5, with D possibly TRBD1 on 5 matching bases. The length of the CDR3 is 14 residues. The germline gives CDR1 MNHEY, CDR2 SVGEGT. V was shortened by 6 bases and J by 4 bases, with 13 bases between the two germline ends.

This clonotype was found many times. The CDR3 sequence is CASSADRSSTDTQYF. The CDR3 DNA is TGTGCCAGCAGCGCTGACAGATCTAGCACAGATACGCAGTATTTT. V gene TRBV9 combines with J gene TRBJ2-3; D is perhaps TRBD1 (5 bases). This CDR3 spans 15 amino acids. V was shortened by 3 bases and J by 0 bases, with 11 bases between the two germline ends. The V gene's germline CDR1 is SGDLS and CDR2 YYNGEE.

The chain has TRBV7-2 and TRBJ2-3; TRBD1 aligns across 8 bases. This CDR3 contains 15 residues. Trimming at V came to 5 bases and at J to 5 bases, leaving 9 bases not matched to a gene. From germline, CDR1 is SGHTA and CDR2 FQGNSA. The CDR3 sequence is CASSLRGRSGDTQYF. The CDR3 DNA reads as TGTGCCAGCAGCCTCAGGGGGCGGTCGGGAGATACGCAGTATTTT.

The sample holds many counts of this clonotype. The genes are TRBV9 and TRBJ2-3, with 9 bases matching TRBD1. This CDR3 is built from 15 residues. CDR1 is SGDLS, CDR2 YYNGEE, per germline. The junction had 3 bases not matched to a gene; V was cut back by 2 bases and J by 2 bases. The DNA of the CDR3 is TGTGCCAGCAGCGTGACAGGGGGGGCCACAGATACGCAGTATTTT. Translating gives CASSVTGGATDTQYF. The full variable domain, in which reference TRBV9 and TRBJ2-3 provide the parts outside the CDR3, is DSGVTQTPKHLITATGQRVTLRCSPRSGDLSVYWYQQSLDQGLQFLIQYYNGEERAKGNILERFSAQQFPDLHSELNLSSLELGDSALYFCASSVTGGATDTQYFGPGTRLTVL.

A few counts support this clonotype. The gene calls are TRBV12-3 or TRBV12-4 and TRBJ2-1; 9 bases map to TRBD1. Germline trimming cut 3 bases from V and 5 bases from J; bases unmatched to any gene: 5. CDR3 size: 15 residues. This chain's CDR3 is CASSFGQGFNNEQFF. CDR3 bases: TGTGCCAGCAGTTTCGGACAGGGGTTTAACAATGAGCAGTTCTTC.

Regarding this clonotype: This may be a read error, as it is one base from a much larger clone. The J gene is TRBJ2-5, the V gene TRBV12-3 or TRBV12-4; D may be TRBD1 or TRBD2 (5 bases each). The CDR3 has 14 amino acids. The V end was cut by 6 bases, the J end by 1 base, with 12 bases between. CDR3 region: CASSWDLTQETQYF. CDR3 coding DNA: TGTGCCAGCAGCTGGGACCTCACCCAAGAGACCCAGTACTTC.

V gene TRBV12-5 combines with J gene TRBJ2-7, with TRBD1 matching 11 bases. V lost 8 bases to trimming and J lost 7 bases; unmatched junction nucleotides: 13. CDR1 LGHNT and CDR2 FRNRAP come from the germline V gene. This CDR3 has 15 residues. CDR3 DNA: TGTGCTAGTACAAACGGACAGGGGGCGTTCGATGAGCAGTACTTC. This gives the protein CASTNGQGAFDEQYF. The full variable domain, its missing parts supplied by reference TRBV12-5 and TRBJ2-7, is DARVTQTPRHKVTEMGQEVTMRCQPILGHNTVFWYRQTMMQGLELLAYFRNRAPLDDSGMPKDRFSAEMPDATLATLKIQPSEPRDSAVYFCASTNGQGAFDEQYFGPGTRLTVT.

This clonotype was observed a few times. V gene TRBV5-1 combines with J gene TRBJ1-2, with TRBD1 matching over 9 bases. Trimming removed 1 base from V and 7 bases from J; junction bases left unmatched: 11. The CDR3 loop spans 16 amino acids. The germline gives CDR1 SGHRS, CDR2 YFSETQ. CDR3 coding DNA: TGCGCCAGCAGCTTGTTGCCCCCGGGACAGGGTATTGGCTACACCTTC. It encodes CASSLLPPGQGIGYTF.

The J gene is TRBJ2-1, the V gene TRBV20-1, with 10 nucleotides matching TRBD2. Germline V CDR1 and CDR2: DFQATT, SNEGSKA (reference sequence). V lost 3 bases, J lost 10 bases, and 9 bases stayed unmatched. The CDR3 runs to 14 residues. This CDR3 reads CSASLSSGGVEQFF. For the CDR3, the DNA is TGCAGTGCTAGTCTGTCTAGCGGGGGCGTAGAGCAGTTCTTC.

The chain couples TRBV5-1 to TRBJ2-4; D gene unclear. V was shortened by 0 bases and J by 0 bases, with 13 bases between the two germline ends. The length of the CDR3 is 17 residues. The germline CDR1 and CDR2 sequences are SGHRS and YFSETQ. As DNA, the CDR3 is TGCGCCAGCAGCTTGGGAGTGACATCCCCAGCCAAAAACATTCAGTACTTC. It codes for CASSLGVTSPAKNIQYF.

This clonotype showed up just a few times. V gene TRBV3-1 combines with J gene TRBJ2-7; D unresolved. Germline V gene sequence: CDR1 LGHDT, CDR2 YNNKEL (reference sequence). The CDR3 loop spans 14 amino acids. Trimming cost V 3 bases and J 4 bases, with 13 bases left between them. CDR3: CASSHRRSLYEQYF. The CDR3 DNA sequence: TGTGCCAGCAGCCACAGACGATCATTGTACGAGCAGTACTTC.

The chain combines TRBV6-2 or TRBV6-3 with TRBJ1-5; D is undetermined. The V gene lost 8 bases and the J gene lost 4 bases, with 21 bases spanning the gap. Germline lookup yields CDR1 MNHEY and CDR2 SVGEGT. The CDR3 has 16 amino acids. The CDR3: CASRDFDKGRNQPQHF. For the CDR3, the DNA is TGTGCCAGCCGTGACTTTGACAAGGGCAGGAATCAGCCCCAGCATTTT.

This clonotype was detected a few times. The CDR3 DNA reads TGTGCCAGCTCACCTTCGGTCTTCTACGAGGGGTACTTC. Its translation is CASSPSVFYEGYF. This chain uses TRBV18 with TRBJ2-7; tentative D call: TRBD2 (5 bases). Trimming left V 3 bases short and J 12 bases short, with 18 bases between. Germline CDR1 is KGHSH and CDR2 is LQKENI. The CDR3 is 13 residues long.

This clonotype was counted at least ten times. A single base separates this from a much larger clone, so it may be a read error. This chain links TRBV4-1 with TRBJ2-4; D is perhaps TRBD2 (5 bases). The J call could be wrong; TRBJ2-5 is a better fit for the DNA end. Germline lookup yields CDR1 MGHRA and CDR2 YSYEKL. The CDR3 spans 14 residues. The DNA for the CDR3 is TGCGCCAGCAGCCGCCCTACTAGGAGTCAGACCCAGTACTTC. Its translation: CASSRPTRSQTQYF.

This clonotype was detected many times. In DNA, the CDR3 is TGTGCCAGCAGCTTAGCTTCATCCCTGGGGGCGAGGACCCAGTACTTC. Residues: CASSLASSLGARTQYF. J is TRBJ2-5 and V is TRBV7-2, with a weak D call TRBD1 (6 bases). Germline lookup yields CDR1 SGHTA and CDR2 FQGNSA. Trimming removed 0 bases at V and 7 bases at J, with 18 bases between. CDR3 length: 16 amino acids.

The chain combines TRBV12-5 with TRBJ2-1; D is perhaps TRBD2 (5 bases). This CDR3 region has 14 residues. Per germline, CDR1 LGHNT and CDR2 FRNRAP. V was cut by 4 bases and J by 5 bases, with 12 bases left in between. The CDR3 reads CASGSPLAHNEQFF. The CDR3 DNA sequence: TGTGCTAGTGGTTCCCCGCTAGCACACAATGAGCAGTTCTTC.